These 13 T cell receptor beta chains originate from one sample sequenced in a study of blood T cell repertoires in COVID-19 (dated by TCRdb to 2020 to 2022). Receptors were amplified or captured by the immunoSEQ multiplex PCR assay. Here the immuneACCESS table is served through TCRdb, limited to in-frame sequences with V and J called. Missing clones are a known gap in these copies; in checked studies unresolved V genes cover under half, and the rest lacks a known reason. The sample profile shows roughly 260,000 clones; roughly nine tenths of them were found once. The ten largest clonotypes hold 2% to 2.5% of the sample. The sequenced material came from peripheral blood. The receptor source for this set is a woman in her fifties or sixties who had recovered from COVID-19.

This clone has more than one count but fewer than ten. This chain links TRBV6-2 or TRBV6-3 with TRBJ2-6, with 7 bases that match TRBD1. The CDR3 consists of 19 residues. CDR1 is MNHEY and CDR2 is SVGEGT in the germline V gene. Germline trimming cut 0 bases from V and 0 bases from J; bases unmatched to any gene: 8. CDR3 protein: CASSYSRATGDSGANVLTF. In DNA, the CDR3 is TGTGCCAGCAGTTACTCGAGGGCTACAGGGGACTCTGGGGCCAACGTCCTGACTTTC.

J is TRBJ2-7 and V is TRBV6-2 or TRBV6-3; TRBD2 aligns across 9 bases. The CDR3 length is 16 residues. The junction had 6 bases not matched to a gene; V was cut back by 3 bases and J by 0 bases. Germline CDR1 MNHEY, CDR2 SVGEGT. This CDR3 is CASSYPAGGHSYEQYF. CDR3 DNA sequence: TGTGCCAGCAGTTATCCAGCGGGGGGCCACTCCTACGAGCAGTACTTC.

The rearrangement joins TRBV3-1 (or the pseudogene TRBV3-2) to TRBJ1-4; no reliable D call. The CDR3 extends over 15 amino acids. The V gene lost 5 bases and the J gene lost 0 bases, with 10 bases spanning the gap. The germline CDR1 and CDR2 sequences are LGHDT and YNNKEL (reference sequence). The CDR3 nucleotides are TGTGCCAGCAGCGTCCCGTTCGCAACTAATGAAAAACTGTTTTTT. It yields the protein CASSVPFATNEKLFF.

The V gene is TRBV9, the J gene TRBJ1-2; maybe TRBD1 (5 bases). V shed 4 bases and J shed 9 bases, with 19 bases lying between them. This CDR3 has 14 amino acids. Germline V gene data show CDR1 as SGDLS and CDR2 as YYNGEE. In DNA form, the CDR3 reads TGTGCCAGCAGCCCCCGGGGGGAGGGCTTGCGCTACACCTTC. It yields the protein CASSPRGEGLRYTF.

The rearrangement joins TRBV14 to TRBJ2-7; D is unclear. Looked up from germline, CDR1 is SGHDN and CDR2 is FVKESK. The CDR3 sequence is 15 residues long. V dropped 4 bases and J dropped 1 base, with 14 bases sitting between them. The CDR3 loop reads CASSPGAAPSYEQYF. The DNA for the CDR3 is TGTGCCAGCAGCCCCGGTGCGGCCCCGTCCTACGAGCAGTACTTC.

The gene calls are TRBV6-1 and TRBJ1-1; maybe TRBD1 (6 bases). In germline, CDR1 is MNHNS, CDR2 SASEGT. With 2 bases removed from V and 1 base from J, the gap between germline ends came to 11 bases. The CDR3 contains 15 residues. CDR3 nucleotides: TGTGCCAGCAGTGAACTCGCAGGGGCGAACACTGAAGCTTTCTTT. As protein: CASSELAGANTEAFF.

Here the CDR3 reads CASSLNLGTGKDTQYF. The DNA for the CDR3 is TGTGCCAGCAGCTTAAATTTGGGGACAGGGAAAGATACGCAGTATTTT. The chain joins TRBV7-3 to TRBJ2-3; the match to TRBD1 covers 9 bases. Germline V gene sequence: CDR1 SGHTA, CDR2 FQGTGA. The CDR3 has 16 amino acids. The V and J ends lost 1 base and 5 bases, in that order; junction bases with no gene match: 7.

V and J are TRBV10-2 and TRBJ1-4; 7 bases match TRBD1. The J segment lost 6 bases and the V segment lost 6 bases, leaving 7 bases of the junction unmatched. CDR3 length: 14 amino acids. The V gene's germline CDR1 is WSHSY and CDR2 SAAADI. Here the CDR3 DNA reads TGCGCCAGCAGGGACAGGCCTACGGATGAAAAACTGTTTTTT. As protein: CASRDRPTDEKLFF.

This chain connects TRBV19 to TRBJ2-7; 7 bases match TRBD1. The trim removed 4 bases at V and 6 bases at J, leaving 6 bases unmatched. CDR3 length equals 13 residues. Germline assignment: CDR1 LNHDA and CDR2 SQIVND (reference sequence). Here the CDR3 DNA reads TGTGCCAGTAGTACGACAGGGTTTCGCGAGCAGTACTTC. It is translated as CASSTTGFREQYF.

DNA for the CDR3: TGTGCCAGCAGCTCTCCCGGACAGCGAAGGGACACTGAAGCTTTCTTT. Protein product: CASSSPGQRRDTEAFF. This chain uses TRBV6-2 or TRBV6-3 with TRBJ1-1; tentatively, D is TRBD1 (6 bases). CDR1 and CDR2 (germline): MNHEY, SVGEGT. V was clipped by 6 bases and J by 3 bases, with 20 bases between them. This CDR3 is built from 16 residues.

This chain connects TRBV28 to TRBJ2-2, with 10 nucleotides matching TRBD2. Germline assignment: CDR1 MDHEN and CDR2 SYDVKM. This CDR3 is 17 amino acids long. Unmatched junction bases numbered 9, after V lost 4 bases and J lost 4 bases. CDR3 amino acids: CASSSLRTSGLTGELFF. CDR3 sequence (DNA): TGTGCCAGCAGTTCCCTGCGGACTAGCGGCCTCACCGGGGAGCTGTTTTTT.

The V gene is TRBV29-1, the J gene TRBJ2-5; TRBD1 agrees at 7 bases. Unmatched junction bases numbered 13, after V lost 7 bases and J lost 2 bases. The CDR3 runs to 15 residues. Germline-derived CDR1 and CDR2 are SQVTM and ANQGSEA. CDR3 nucleotide sequence: TGCAGCGCGTACCGGGACAGACTAAATCAAGAGACCCAGTACTTC. This encodes CSAYRDRLNQETQYF.

This chain connects TRBV6-2 or TRBV6-3 to TRBJ2-5, with D maybe TRBD2 (6 bases). Trimming shortened V by 5 bases and J by 4 bases, and 17 bases separated the two germline ends. Germline V gene lookup returns CDR1 MNHEY and CDR2 SVGEGT. CDR3 length: 15 amino acids. The CDR3 nucleotides read TGTGCCAGCAGTCGTATGGGGGGTATAGGAGAGACCCAGTACTTC. This encodes CASSRMGGIGETQYF.